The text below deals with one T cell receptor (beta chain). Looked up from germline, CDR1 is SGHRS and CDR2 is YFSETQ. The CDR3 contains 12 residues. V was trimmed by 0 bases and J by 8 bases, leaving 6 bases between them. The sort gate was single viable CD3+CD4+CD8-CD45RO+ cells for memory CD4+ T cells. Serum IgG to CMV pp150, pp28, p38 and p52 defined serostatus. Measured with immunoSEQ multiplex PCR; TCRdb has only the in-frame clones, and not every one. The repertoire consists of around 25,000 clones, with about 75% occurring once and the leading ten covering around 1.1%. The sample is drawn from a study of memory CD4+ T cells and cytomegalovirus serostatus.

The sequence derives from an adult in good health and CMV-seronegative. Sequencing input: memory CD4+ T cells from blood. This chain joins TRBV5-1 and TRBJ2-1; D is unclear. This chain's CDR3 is CASSLGYDEQFF. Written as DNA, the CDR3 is TGCGCCAGCAGCTTGGGTTACGATGAGCAGTTCTTC.